This T cell receptor (beta chain) was sequenced during a study of beta chain features in type 1 diabetes (dated by TCRdb to the late 2010s). Turning to the overall study: Mean age, gender distribution, total cell number and subset yield did not differ between patients and healthy donors. A total of roughly 99,000,000 sorted cells were examined across all samples, and the number of cells per subset was strongly correlated with RNA yield. The study compared TCRB repertoires of sorted circulating CD4+ T cell subsets between recently diagnosed type 1 diabetes patients and matched healthy donors. Regulatory and stem cell-like memory subsets were isolated from only 8 patients and about eight healthy donors, whereas naive and central memory subsets came from all 28 donors.

Each donor gave one peripheral blood draw, roughly 120 mL on average, collected into heparinised tubes. A BD FACSAria II and a panel including CD45RO, CCR7, CD25, CD127, CD95 and CD27 were used to sort naive, central memory, regulatory and stem cell-like memory CD4+ T cells. All sorted populations exceeded 95% purity. PBMCs were isolated right away by Lymphoprep density gradient centrifugation and were stained directly, without culture. So that batch effects would be minimized, each experiment stained and sorted samples in pairs, pairing one healthy donor with one patient. This clone was seen only a few times. What antigen it recognizes has not been identified. Within one base of it there is no much larger clone, and no base qualities were kept. Paper-wide results and their limitations: At VDJ recombination sites, patients with type 1 diabetes made fewer insertions and deleted more nucleotides, a pattern implying thymic rearrangement abnormalities. Type 1 diabetes patients showed a moderate but significant shortening of TCRB CDR3 length in all four CD4+ subsets. Naive, central memory and regulatory TCRB repertoires appeared more similar among patients than among healthy donors. Shorter templates might be favored by PCR, yet because patient and control samples were amplified and corrected together, any such skew would affect both groups equally. Because cDNA rather than genomic DNA was sequenced, highly expressing activated cells could have been over-represented, although no difference in activation and CD3 levels was found between groups. Because small numbers of individuals were included in the HLA sub-analyses, any influence of HLA type on TCRB rearrangement was left unresolved.

Inclusive of the bounding cysteine and phenylalanine, the CDR3 is 14 residues long. Only the CDR3 portion is preserved as DNA: 42 bases, with reading frame beginning at the first base. CDR1 and CDR2, per the germline V gene (reference sequence), are SEHNR and FQNEAQ. Trimming removed 5 bases from V and 3 bases from J; the gene matches leave 4 bases unexplained. All of the isolated RNA was reverse transcribed with the High Capacity cDNA Reverse Transcription Kit, so expressed TCRB transcripts were sequenced. Stem cell-like memory T cell samples underwent survey-depth immunoSEQ sequencing, averaging approximately 920,000 total reads per sample. After sorted cells were lysed in RLT buffer, RNA was extracted with DNase-treated RNeasy Micro or Mini kits, with the choice depending on cell number. To prevent cross-contamination, each cell subset was processed individually, whereas patient and healthy donor samples were processed jointly. Using the immunoSEQ multiplex PCR, TCRB sequences were amplified from cDNA into 87-bp fragments spanning the CDR3 region. Sequencing of the amplicons was performed on the Illumina HiSeq platform. In the authors' own workflow: Synthetic template baselines were used to correct PCR bias computationally, reads within Hamming distance 2 were collapsed together, and singletons that could not be merged were discarded. By aligning reads against IMGT, V, D and J genes, CDR3 length, and insertions or deletions at six rearrangement sites were assigned. Clonotype counts were normalized to sorted cell number within each subset before computing true diversity and Gini coefficients with the tcR R package. The overlap coefficient, calculated on TCRB nucleotide sequences, was used to measure repertoire sharing. This immuneACCESS table, as held by TCRdb, lists in-frame sequences with V and J called but not all clones. Of the missing ones, under half trace to an unresolved V gene in checked studies; the others have no known cause. Clone size and V and J calls were adopted from that table, with D and trimming inferred from the DNA. Counted in this sample were 35,000 to 50,000 clones; around 50% of them appeared once. Jointly, the top ten make up around 0.25% of the sample.

Sequenced input: stem cell memory CD4+ T cells from blood. Per the publication, the cell subset or site label means: stem cell-like memory CD4+ T cells. The receptor was isolated from a woman aged 25 to 39 in good health. The chain couples TRBV7-9 to TRBJ2-7, with TRBD1 matching 10 junction bases. The bases are TGTGCCAGCAGCCCGGGACAGGGGTTCTACGAGCAGTACTTC. It translates as CASSPGQGFYEQYF.